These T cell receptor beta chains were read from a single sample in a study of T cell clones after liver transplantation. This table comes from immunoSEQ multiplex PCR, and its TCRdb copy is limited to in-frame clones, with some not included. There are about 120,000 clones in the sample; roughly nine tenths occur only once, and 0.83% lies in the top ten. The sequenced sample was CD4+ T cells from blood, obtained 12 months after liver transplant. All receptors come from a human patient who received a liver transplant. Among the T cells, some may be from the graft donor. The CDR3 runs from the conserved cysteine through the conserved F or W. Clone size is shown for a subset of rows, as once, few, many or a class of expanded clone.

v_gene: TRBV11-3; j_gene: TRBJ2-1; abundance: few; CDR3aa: CASSLGLGNEQFF
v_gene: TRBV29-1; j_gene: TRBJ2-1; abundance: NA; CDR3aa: CSVGSASGNEQFF
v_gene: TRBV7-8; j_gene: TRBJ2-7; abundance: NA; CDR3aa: CASSLELGDHYEQYF
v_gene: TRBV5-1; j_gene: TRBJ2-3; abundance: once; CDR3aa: CASSLGQSTDTQYF
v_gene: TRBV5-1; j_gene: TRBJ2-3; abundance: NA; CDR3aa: CASSLAGAGTDTQYF
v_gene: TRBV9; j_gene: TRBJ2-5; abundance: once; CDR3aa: CASSPRPAGVETQYF
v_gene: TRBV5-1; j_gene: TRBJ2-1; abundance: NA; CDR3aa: CASSLSARSDNEQFF
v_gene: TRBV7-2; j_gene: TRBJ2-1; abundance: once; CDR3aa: CASSLEGSGPKVNEQFF
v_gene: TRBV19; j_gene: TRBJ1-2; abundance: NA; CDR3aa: CASSSQGGIVQNYGYTF
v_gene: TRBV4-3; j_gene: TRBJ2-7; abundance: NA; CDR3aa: CASSQELGPYEQYF
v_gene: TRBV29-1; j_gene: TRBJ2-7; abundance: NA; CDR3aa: CSVGAGTSGSYEQYF
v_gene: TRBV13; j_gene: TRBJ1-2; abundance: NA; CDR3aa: CASSFARTGIIGGYTF
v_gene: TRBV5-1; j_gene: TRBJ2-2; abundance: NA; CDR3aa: CASSLQGSQPGELFF
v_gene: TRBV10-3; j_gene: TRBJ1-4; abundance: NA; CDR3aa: CAISILESEKLFF
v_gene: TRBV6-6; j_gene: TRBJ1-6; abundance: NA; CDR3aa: CASTPGGQGNSPLHF
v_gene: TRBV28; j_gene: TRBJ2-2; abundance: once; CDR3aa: CASLPFREGTGELFF
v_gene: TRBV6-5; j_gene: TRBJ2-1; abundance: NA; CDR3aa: CASREYNEQFF
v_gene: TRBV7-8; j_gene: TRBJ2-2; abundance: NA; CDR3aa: CASSPKAGTLSGGELFF
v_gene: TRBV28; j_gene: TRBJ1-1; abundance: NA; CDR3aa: CASSLPRWGTEAFF
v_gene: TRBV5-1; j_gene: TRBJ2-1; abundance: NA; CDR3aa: CASSSQWSSVIEGHNEQFF
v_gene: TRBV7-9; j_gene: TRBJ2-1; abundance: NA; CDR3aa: CASSPGQESYNEQFF
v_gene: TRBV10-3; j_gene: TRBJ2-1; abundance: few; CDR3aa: CAISDQGTSGRASQFF
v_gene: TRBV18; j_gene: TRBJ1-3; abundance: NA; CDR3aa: CASSLDRDSGNTIYF
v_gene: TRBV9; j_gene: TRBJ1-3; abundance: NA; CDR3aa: CASSPQNASGNTIYF
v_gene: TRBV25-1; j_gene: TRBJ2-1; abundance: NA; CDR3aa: CASPSPLAGGPGHEQFF
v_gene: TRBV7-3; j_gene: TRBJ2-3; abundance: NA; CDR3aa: CASSKGFTDTQYF
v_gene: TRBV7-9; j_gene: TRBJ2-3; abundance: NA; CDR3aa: CASSLRGGDTQYF
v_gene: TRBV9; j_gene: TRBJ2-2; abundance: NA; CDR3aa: CASSAGYGNTGELFF
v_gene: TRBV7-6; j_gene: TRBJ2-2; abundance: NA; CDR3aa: CASSLEELAGELNTGELFF
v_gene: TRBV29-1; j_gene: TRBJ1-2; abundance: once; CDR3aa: CSVGTASGYGYTF
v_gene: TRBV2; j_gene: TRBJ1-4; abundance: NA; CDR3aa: CASSETEAGTLFF
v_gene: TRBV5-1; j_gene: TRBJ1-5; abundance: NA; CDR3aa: CASSLDGGNQPQHF
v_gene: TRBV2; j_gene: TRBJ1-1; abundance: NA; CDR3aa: CASEEENTEAFF
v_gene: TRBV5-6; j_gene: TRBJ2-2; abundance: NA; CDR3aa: CASSLYGVTGELFF
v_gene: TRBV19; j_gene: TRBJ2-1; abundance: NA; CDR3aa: CASSTLGGLSYNEQFF
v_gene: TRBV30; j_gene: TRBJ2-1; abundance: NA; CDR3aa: CAWSRQGINNEQFF
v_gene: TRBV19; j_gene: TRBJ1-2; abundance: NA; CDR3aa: CASINNRGYGYTF
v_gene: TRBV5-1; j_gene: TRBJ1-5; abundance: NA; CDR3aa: CASSSDSNQPQHF
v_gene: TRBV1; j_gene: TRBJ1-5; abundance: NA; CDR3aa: CTSSQDEGGSNQPQHF
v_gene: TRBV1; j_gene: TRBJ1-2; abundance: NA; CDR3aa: CTSSQGGWFSNYGYTF
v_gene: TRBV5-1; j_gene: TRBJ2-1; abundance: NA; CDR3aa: CASSLGTTSNEQFF
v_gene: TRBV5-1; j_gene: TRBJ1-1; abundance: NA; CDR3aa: CASSLIMAGPNTEAFF
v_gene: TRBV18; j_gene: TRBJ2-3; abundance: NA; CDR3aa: CASQRDRSPDTQYF
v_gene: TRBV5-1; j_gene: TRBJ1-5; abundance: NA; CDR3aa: CASSPGTNNQPQHF